This is a list of T cell receptor beta chains from one sample in a study of blood T cell repertoires in COVID-19. Some clones are missing from TCRdb's copy, which holds only in-frame ones; the method was immunoSEQ multiplex PCR. The data contain tens of thousands of clones, around three quarters of them singletons. The sample was peripheral blood. These receptors all come from a human donor in a cohort sampled during active COVID-19. CDR3s include the opening cysteine and the closing phenylalanine or tryptophan. The size of a clone is reported for some rows only, either as once, few or many, or as a class for expanded clones.

- TRBV7-2 CASSPQAGAPDTQYF
- TRBV3-1/TRBV3-2 CASSHPHRTSGGAGTGELFF
- TRBV27 CASSRRLAGGPGEQFF
- TRBV5-4 CASSSDRSNTGELFF
- TRBV5-1 CASSFTSGGLDEQFF
few TRBV4-3 CASSQEMQVTDTQYF
many TRBV28 CASSLETGPRGYTF
- TRBV11-2 CASRLGLDNNEQFF
- TRBV7-2 CASSLVGSEGGELFF
- TRBV30 CAWSDGTGGHTGELFF
- TRBV5-6 CASSSRGWGPSNQPQHF
- TRBV6-5 CASSQTGNSYEQYF
- TRBV7-6 CASSARGSATNEKLFF
- TRBV2 CASSATRVVSYSNQPQHF
few TRBV5-1 CASSLESGGRQPQHF
- TRBV9 CASSPWTGNEKLFF
- TRBV29-1 CSVEWPSGSPGELFF
- TRBV6-2/TRBV6-3 CASSRGRRGENIQYF
- TRBV19 CAQRGGDQPQHF
- TRBV2 CASGGTEHVGAQYF
- TRBV7-8 CASRDDRVNYNEQFF
once TRBV30 CAWSVGGGTKNIQYF
- TRBV11-3 CASSLGDRGGDTQYF
- TRBV12-1 CASSFACLQAKREAFF
- TRBV14 CASSQVPSGRTAGLRAKNIQYF
once TRBV4-3 CASSHGLAGVEQYF
- TRBV5-1 CASSIGSSYNEQFF